This TCR beta chain was identified in a study of blood T cell repertoires in COVID-19. Across the whole study: Acute and convalescent COVID-19 samples came from the United States, Italy and Spain.

This clone was detected only once. Germline V gene lookup returns CDR1 GTSNPN and CDR2 SVGIG (reference sequence). The CDR3 covers 11 residues. V lost 4 bases and J 5 bases, leaving 8 bases between the germline ends. Per the original data handling: Nucleated cell number was recorded as an estimate derived from reference gene primer amplification. TCRdb's copy holds only in-frame clones and misses some; the assay was immunoSEQ multiplex PCR. V and J calls and clone size are as listed in that table; D and trimming were resolved from the DNA. This sample has approximately 38,000 clones, with 80% to 95% found just once.

Sequences were obtained from peripheral blood. The sequence was collected from a woman older than 75 with acute or convalescent COVID-19. J is TRBJ2-5 and V is TRBV30; no definite D call. CDR3 residues: CAWTLRETQYF. The CDR3 nucleotides read TGTGCCTGGACGCTTCGGGAGACCCAGTACTTC. The full variable domain, rest sourced from reference TRBV30 and TRBJ2-5, is SQTIHQWPATLVQPVGSPLSLECTVEGTSNPNLYWYRQAAGRGLQLLFYSVGIGQISSEVPQNLSASRPQDRQFILSSKKLLLSDSGFYLCAWTLRETQYFGPGTRLLVL.